This is a list of T cell receptor beta chains from one sample in a study of OX40 agonist ivuxolimab in advanced cancers. TCRdb keeps only in-frame clones here, not all; method: immunoSEQ multiplex PCR. The sample shows over 30,000 clones, around 82% of them seen only once. The sequencing here drew on CD4+ or CD8+ T cells sorted from blood, taken in a trial of the OX40 agonist ivuxolimab. These receptors all come from an adult with an advanced solid tumor such as melanoma, head and neck, liver or kidney cancer. Each CDR3 is given with its conserved first and last residue. D genes are given only for firm matches. Size values are once, few and many counts, or a class for expanded clones, and some rows have none.

D: TRBD1
length: 17
V: TRBV9
size: .
J: TRBJ1-2
CDR3: CASSDRDRGARGYGYTF
DNA: TGTGCCAGCAGTGACCGGGACAGGGGCGCCAGAGGCTATGGCTACACCTTC

D: .
length: 15
V: TRBV2
size: .
J: TRBJ2-1
CDR3: CASSSPEFSYNEQFF
DNA: TGTGCCAGCAGTAGCCCCGAGTTCTCCTACAATGAGCAGTTCTTC

D: .
length: 15
V: TRBV10-1
size: .
J: TRBJ2-5
CDR3: CASSDRGAPQETQYF
DNA: TGCGCCAGCAGTGACAGGGGTGCCCCCCAAGAGACCCAGTACTTC

D: .
length: 15
V: TRBV10-3
size: .
J: TRBJ1-3
CDR3: CAISDRATSGNTIYF
DNA: TGTGCCATCAGTGACCGGGCCACCTCTGGAAACACCATATATTTT

D: TRBD1
length: 16
V: TRBV9
size: few
J: TRBJ2-7
CDR3: CASSAGWGQGTYEQYF
DNA: TGTGCCAGCAGCGCCGGGTGGGGACAGGGGACCTACGAGCAGTACTTC

D: TRBD1
length: 15
V: TRBV6-1
size: .
J: TRBJ1-1
CDR3: CATYRRTGGDTEAFF
DNA: TGTGCCACCTACAGACGGACAGGGGGGGACACTGAAGCTTTCTTT

D: .
length: 13
V: TRBV29-1
size: .
J: TRBJ2-1
CDR3: CTVRVRQPNEQFF
DNA: TGCACGGTCCGCGTTAGGCAGCCGAATGAGCAGTTCTTC

D: .
length: 15
V: TRBV6-5
size: .
J: TRBJ2-3
CDR3: CASSYSLAGTDTQYF
DNA: TGTGCCAGCAGTTACTCCCTAGCAGGCACAGATACGCAGTATTTT

D: .
length: 14
V: TRBV5-1
size: .
J: TRBJ1-4
CDR3: CASSLDRASEKLFF
DNA: TGCGCCAGCAGCTTGGACAGGGCGAGCGAAAAACTGTTTTTT

D: TRBD1
length: 15
V: TRBV6-6
size: once
J: TRBJ2-7
CDR3: CASSQTGADSYEQYF
DNA: TGTGCCAGCAGTCAAACAGGGGCAGATTCCTACGAGCAGTACTTC

D: TRBD1
length: 13
V: TRBV7-3
size: .
J: TRBJ1-2
CDR3: CASSLSGGDGYTF
DNA: TGTGCCAGCAGCTTATCAGGGGGAGATGGCTACACCTTC

D: .
length: 14
V: TRBV29-1
size: .
J: TRBJ2-3
CDR3: CSVVRPGGTDTQYF
DNA: TGCAGCGTTGTAAGGCCGGGCGGGACAGATACGCAGTATTTT

D: TRBD1
length: 14
V: TRBV19
size: once
J: TRBJ2-7
CDR3: CASSPGQAHYEQYF
DNA: TGTGCCAGTAGTCCGGGACAGGCCCACTACGAGCAGTACTTC

D: .
length: 13
V: TRBV5-4
size: .
J: TRBJ2-5
CDR3: CASSLAKQETQYF
DNA: TGTGCCAGCAGCCTAGCTAAACAAGAGACCCAGTACTTC

D: .
length: 16
V: TRBV11-2
size: .
J: TRBJ2-1
CDR3: CASSLGGFYSYNEQFF
DNA: TGTGCCAGCAGCTTAGGCGGATTTTACTCCTACAATGAGCAGTTCTTC

D: .
length: 17
V: TRBV5-1
size: .
J: TRBJ1-6
CDR3: CASSPYGRRYDNSPLHF
DNA: TGCGCCAGCAGCCCTTATGGGAGACGGTACGATAATTCACCCCTCCACTTT

D: TRBD2
length: 19
V: TRBV7-2
size: .
J: TRBJ2-7
CDR3: CASSEGWGLAGGLGYEQYF
DNA: TGTGCCAGCAGCGAGGGGTGGGGACTAGCGGGAGGCCTTGGGTACGAGCAGTACTTC

D: .
length: 15
V: TRBV19
size: .
J: TRBJ1-5
CDR3: CASSVVWDSNQPQHF
DNA: TGTGCCAGTAGTGTGGTTTGGGATAGCAATCAGCCCCAGCATTTT

D: .
length: 16
V: TRBV4-2
size: .
J: TRBJ1-2
CDR3: CASSQEVRGASDGYTF
DNA: TGTGCCAGCAGCCAAGAGGTTAGGGGGGCGTCCGATGGCTACACCTTC

D: TRBD2
length: 14
V: TRBV2
size: .
J: TRBJ2-1
CDR3: CASRVGTSANEQFF
DNA: TGTGCCAGCAGGGTAGGGACTAGCGCAAATGAGCAGTTCTTC

D: .
length: 14
V: TRBV9
size: .
J: TRBJ2-5
CDR3: CASSGQGRGKTQYF
DNA: TGTGCCAGCAGCGGTCAGGGGCGGGGGAAGACCCAGTACTTC

D: .
length: 13
V: TRBV10-1
size: .
J: TRBJ1-1
CDR3: CASSHTPNTEAFF
DNA: TGCGCCAGCAGTCACACACCGAACACTGAAGCTTTCTTT

D: .
length: 12
V: TRBV5-4
size: once
J: TRBJ1-2
CDR3: CASSTRGYGYTF
DNA: TGTGCCAGCAGTACCCGTGGCTATGGCTACACCTTC

D: .
length: 13
V: TRBV2
size: medium-sized
J: TRBJ2-1
CDR3: CASSSESYNEQFF
DNA: TGTGCCAGCAGTTCTGAATCCTACAATGAGCAGTTCTTC

D: .
length: 15
V: TRBV2
size: .
J: TRBJ2-3
CDR3: CASSDSGLSTDTQYF
DNA: TGTGCCAGCAGTGATAGCGGTCTTAGCACAGATACGCAGTATTTT

D: .
length: 15
V: TRBV4-1
size: few
J: TRBJ1-1
CDR3: CASRMGRTMNTEAFF
DNA: TGCGCCAGCAGGATGGGGCGGACTATGAACACTGAAGCTTTCTTT

D: .
length: 14
V: TRBV6-1
size: .
J: TRBJ1-1
CDR3: CASSALGRNTEAFF
DNA: TGTGCCAGCAGTGCCCTGGGCAGGAACACTGAAGCTTTCTTT

D: .
length: 15
V: TRBV7-9
size: .
J: TRBJ2-4
CDR3: CASSSGQLAKNIQYF
DNA: TGTGCCAGCAGCTCAGGACAGTTAGCCAAAAACATTCAGTACTTC

D: .
length: 13
V: TRBV7-7
size: .
J: TRBJ1-1
CDR3: CASSPRFGSEAFF
DNA: TGTGCTAGCAGCCCCCGTTTTGGTTCTGAAGCTTTCTTT

D: .
length: 13
V: TRBV7-2
size: .
J: TRBJ1-6
CDR3: CASSLVGREPLHF
DNA: TGTGCCAGCAGCTTAGTGGGGCGTGAACCCCTCCACTTT

D: .
length: 13
V: TRBV12-2
size: once
J: TRBJ1-5
CDR3: CASRLAENQPQHF
DNA: TGTGCAAGTCGCTTAGCAGAGAATCAGCCCCAGCATTTT

D: TRBD1
length: 16
V: TRBV6-5
size: .
J: TRBJ2-7
CDR3: CASSYDPGQGRDEQYF
DNA: TGTGCCAGCAGTTACGATCCGGGACAGGGGAGAGACGAGCAGTACTTC

D: TRBD2
length: 13
V: TRBV10-2
size: .
J: TRBJ2-7
CDR3: CASQTSGTYEQYF
DNA: TGCGCCAGCCAAACTAGCGGGACCTACGAGCAGTACTTC

D: .
length: 15
V: TRBV15
size: .
J: TRBJ2-4
CDR3: CATSRDNRSGANQYF
DNA: TGTGCCACCAGCAGAGATAATAGATCGGGGGCAAATCAGTACTTC

D: TRBD2
length: 19
V: TRBV4-1
size: .
J: TRBJ2-2
CDR3: CASSQDFPRGGLDTGELFF
DNA: TGCGCCAGCAGCCAAGATTTTCCCCGGGGGGGGTTGGACACCGGGGAGCTGTTTTTT

D: TRBD1
length: 15
V: TRBV15
size: .
J: TRBJ2-1
CDR3: CATSSPGQGHNEQFF
DNA: TGTGCCACCAGCAGTCCGGGACAGGGACACAATGAGCAGTTCTTC

D: TRBD1
length: 15
V: TRBV30
size: few
J: TRBJ1-2
CDR3: CAWRRDRGLGYGYTF
DNA: TGTGCCTGGAGGAGGGACAGGGGCTTGGGCTATGGCTACACCTTC

D: TRBD1
length: 15
V: TRBV19
size: once
J: TRBJ1-1
CDR3: CASSLLDRAGAEAFF
DNA: TGTGCCAGTAGTCTATTGGACAGGGCCGGGGCTGAAGCTTTCTTT